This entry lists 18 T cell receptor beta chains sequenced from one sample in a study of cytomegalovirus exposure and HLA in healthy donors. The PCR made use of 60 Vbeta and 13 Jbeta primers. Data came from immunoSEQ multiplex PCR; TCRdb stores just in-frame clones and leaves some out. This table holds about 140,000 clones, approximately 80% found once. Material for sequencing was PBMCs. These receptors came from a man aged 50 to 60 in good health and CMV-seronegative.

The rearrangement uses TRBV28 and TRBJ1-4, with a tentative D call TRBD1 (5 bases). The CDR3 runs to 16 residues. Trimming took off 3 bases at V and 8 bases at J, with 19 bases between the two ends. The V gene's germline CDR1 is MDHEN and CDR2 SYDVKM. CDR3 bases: TGTGCCAGCAGTTTCCCCCAGGGCCCCCGATCAGAAAAACTGTTTTTT. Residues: CASSFPQGPRSEKLFF.

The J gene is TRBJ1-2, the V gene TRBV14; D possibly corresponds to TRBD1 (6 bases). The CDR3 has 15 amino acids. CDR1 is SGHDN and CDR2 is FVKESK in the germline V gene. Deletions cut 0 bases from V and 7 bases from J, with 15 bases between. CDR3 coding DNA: TGTGCCAGCAGCCAAGAAGGGGGGGCCATCGGTGGCTACACCTTC. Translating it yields CASSQEGGAIGGYTF.

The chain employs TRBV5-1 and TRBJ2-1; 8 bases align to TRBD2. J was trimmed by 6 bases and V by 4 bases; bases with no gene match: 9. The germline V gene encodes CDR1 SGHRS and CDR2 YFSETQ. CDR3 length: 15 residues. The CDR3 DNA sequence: TGCGCCAGCAGCCCCGGGACTAGTTTCCGCAATGAGCAGTTCTTC. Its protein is CASSPGTSFRNEQFF.

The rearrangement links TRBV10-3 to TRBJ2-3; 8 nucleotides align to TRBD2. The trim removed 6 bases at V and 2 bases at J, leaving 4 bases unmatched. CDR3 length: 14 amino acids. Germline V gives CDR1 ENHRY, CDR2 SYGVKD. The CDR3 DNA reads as TGTGCCATCAGAGAAGCGGGAGTCACAGATACGCAGTATTTT. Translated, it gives CAIREAGVTDTQYF.

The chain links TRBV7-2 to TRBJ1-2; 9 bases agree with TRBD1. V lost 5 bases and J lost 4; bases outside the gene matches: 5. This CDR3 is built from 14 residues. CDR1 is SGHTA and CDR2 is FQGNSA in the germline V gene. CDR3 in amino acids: CASSKDRGFYGYTF. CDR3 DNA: TGTGCCAGCAGCAAGGACAGGGGCTTCTATGGCTACACCTTC.

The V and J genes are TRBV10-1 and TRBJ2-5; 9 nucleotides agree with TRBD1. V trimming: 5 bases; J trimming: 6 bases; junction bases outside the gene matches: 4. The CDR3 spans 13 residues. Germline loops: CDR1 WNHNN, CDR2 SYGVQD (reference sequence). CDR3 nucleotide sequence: TGCGCCAGCAGTTGGACAGGGGAAAAGACCCAGTACTTC. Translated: CASSWTGEKTQYF.

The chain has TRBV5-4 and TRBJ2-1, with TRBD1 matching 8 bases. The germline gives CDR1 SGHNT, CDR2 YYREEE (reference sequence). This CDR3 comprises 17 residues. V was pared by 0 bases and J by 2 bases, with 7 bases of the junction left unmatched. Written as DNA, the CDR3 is TGTGCCAGCAGCTTGGCCCCACAGGGGGTTACCTACAATGAGCAGTTCTTC. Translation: CASSLAPQGVTYNEQFF.

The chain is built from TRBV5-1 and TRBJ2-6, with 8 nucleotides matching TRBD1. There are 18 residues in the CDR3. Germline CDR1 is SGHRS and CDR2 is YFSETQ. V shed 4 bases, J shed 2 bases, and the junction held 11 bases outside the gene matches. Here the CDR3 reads CASSPIQTGAAGANVLTF. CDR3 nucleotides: TGCGCCAGCAGCCCCATTCAGACAGGGGCCGCTGGGGCCAACGTCCTGACTTTC.

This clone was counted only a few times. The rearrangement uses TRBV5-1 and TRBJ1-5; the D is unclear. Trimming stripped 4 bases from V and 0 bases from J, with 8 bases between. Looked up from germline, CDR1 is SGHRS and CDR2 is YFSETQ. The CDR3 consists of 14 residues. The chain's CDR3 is CASSPTSSNQPQHF. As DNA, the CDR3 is TGCGCCAGCAGCCCGACAAGTAGCAATCAGCCCCAGCATTTT. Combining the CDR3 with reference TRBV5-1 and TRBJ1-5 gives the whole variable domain KAGVTQTPRYLIKTRGQQVTLSCSPISGHRSVSWYQQTPGQGLQFLFEYFSETQRNKGNFPGRFSGRQFSNSRSEMNVSTLELGDSALYLCASSPTSSNQPQHFGDGTRLSIL.

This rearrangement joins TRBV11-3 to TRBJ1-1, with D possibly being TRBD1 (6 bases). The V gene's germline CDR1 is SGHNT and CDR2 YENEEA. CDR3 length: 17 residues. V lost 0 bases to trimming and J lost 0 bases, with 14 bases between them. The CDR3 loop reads CASSLEQGFYMNTEAFF. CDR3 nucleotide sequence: TGTGCCAGCAGCTTAGAACAGGGATTTTACATGAACACTGAAGCTTTCTTT.

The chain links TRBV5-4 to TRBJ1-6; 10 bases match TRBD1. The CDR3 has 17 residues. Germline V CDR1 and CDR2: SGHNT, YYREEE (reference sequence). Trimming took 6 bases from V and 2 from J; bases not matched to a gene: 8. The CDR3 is CASTYRQGATYNSPLHF. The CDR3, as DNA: TGTGCCAGCACTTACCGACAGGGGGCGACCTATAATTCACCCCTCCACTTT.

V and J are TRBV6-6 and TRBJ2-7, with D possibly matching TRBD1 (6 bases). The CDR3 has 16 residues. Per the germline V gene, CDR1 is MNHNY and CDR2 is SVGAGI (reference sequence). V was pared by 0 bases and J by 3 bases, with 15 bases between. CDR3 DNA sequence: TGTGCCAGCAGTTACTCCGAAGGGGGAAGGGGCTACGAGCAGTACTTC. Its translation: CASSYSEGGRGYEQYF.

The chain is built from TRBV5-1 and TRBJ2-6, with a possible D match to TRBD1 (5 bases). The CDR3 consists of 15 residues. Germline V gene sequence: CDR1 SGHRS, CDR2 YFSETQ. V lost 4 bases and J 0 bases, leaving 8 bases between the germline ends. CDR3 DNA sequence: TGCGCCAGCAGCGCGACAGACTCTGGGGCCAACGTCCTGACTTTC. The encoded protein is CASSATDSGANVLTF.

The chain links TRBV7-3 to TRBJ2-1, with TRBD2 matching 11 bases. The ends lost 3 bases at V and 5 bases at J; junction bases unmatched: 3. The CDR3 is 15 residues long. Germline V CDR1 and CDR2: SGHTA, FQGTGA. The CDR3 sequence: CASSLTSGNNNEQFF. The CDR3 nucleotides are TGTGCCAGCAGCTTGACTAGCGGGAATAACAATGAGCAGTTCTTC.

Here the CDR3 DNA reads TGTGCCCCAAATAAATCTAGCGGAGCCAATTTATTACAAGAGACCCAGTACTTC. Translating it yields CAPNKSSGANLLQETQYF. The chain joins TRBV11-3 to TRBJ2-5; TRBD2 matches 7 bases. The ends lost 11 bases at V and 2 bases at J; junction bases unmatched: 23. CDR3 length: 18 amino acids. Germline loops: CDR1 SGHNT, CDR2 YENEEA.

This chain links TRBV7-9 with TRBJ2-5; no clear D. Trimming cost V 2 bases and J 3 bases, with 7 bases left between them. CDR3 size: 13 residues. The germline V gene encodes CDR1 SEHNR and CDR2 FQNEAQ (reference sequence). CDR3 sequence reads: CASSLITEETQYF. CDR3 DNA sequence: TGTGCCAGCAGCTTAATAACAGAAGAGACCCAGTACTTC.

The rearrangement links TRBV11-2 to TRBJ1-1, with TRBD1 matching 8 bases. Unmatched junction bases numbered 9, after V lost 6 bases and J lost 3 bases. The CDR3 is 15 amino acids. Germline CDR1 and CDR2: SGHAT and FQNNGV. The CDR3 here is CASRPTGGKDTEAFF. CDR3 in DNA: TGTGCCAGCAGACCAACAGGGGGGAAGGACACTGAAGCTTTCTTT.

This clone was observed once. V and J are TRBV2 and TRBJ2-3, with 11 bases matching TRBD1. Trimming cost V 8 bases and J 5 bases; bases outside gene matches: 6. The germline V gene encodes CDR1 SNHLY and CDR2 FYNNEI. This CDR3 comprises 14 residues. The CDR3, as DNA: TGTGCCAGCGCTCCGGGACAGGGGGTAGATACGCAGTATTTT. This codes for CASAPGQGVDTQYF.